These 21 T cell receptor beta chains share one sample of origin, sequenced in a study of vaccination and CD4 T cells after COVID-19. Their target antigens are unknown. Cultured CD4+ T cell DNA underwent sequencing with the Oncomine TCR Beta short-read assay. TCRdb itself ran the PCR reads through MiXCR, one entry per CDR3 protein. The sample includes approximately 8,700 distinct CDR3 sequences, approximately 25% seen only once; the top ten take 10% to 15%. Treatment here: approximately nine-day PBMC culture with coronavirus spike peptide pools or control peptides (ViraFEST assay). The specimen was CD4+ T cells from blood, cultured in vitro, collected after SARS-CoV-2 vaccination. The source is a human donor who had recovered from COVID-19.

The chain recombines TRBV28 with TRBJ1-2; D perhaps matches TRBD1 (5 bases). V was trimmed by 2 bases and J by 5 bases, leaving 12 bases between them. Germline CDR1 is MDHEN and CDR2 is SYDVKM. The CDR3 is made up of 14 amino acids. The CDR3 DNA follows: TGTGCCAGCAGTTTAGATGGGGCTAGGTATGGCTACACCTTC. This gives the protein CASSLDGARYGYTF.

V and J are TRBV7-2 and TRBJ1-5, with D tentatively TRBD1 (6 bases). Trimming took off 6 bases at V and 5 bases at J, with 17 bases between the two ends. The CDR3 totals 15 residues. Germline V CDR1 and CDR2: SGHTA, FQGNSA. This chain's CDR3 is CASSQGRGIDQPQHF. The CDR3 DNA reads as TGTGCCAGCAGTCAGGGCAGGGGCATCGATCAGCCCCAGCATTTT.

The CDR3 spells CASSPGLFTDTQYF. In DNA, the CDR3 is TGTGCCAGCAGCCCGGGACTCTTTACAGATACGCAGTATTTT. The rearrangement uses TRBV7-3 and TRBJ2-3; D is possibly TRBD2 (6 bases). Trimming stripped 5 bases from V and 3 bases from J, with 12 bases between. The CDR3 totals 14 residues. CDR1 and CDR2 (germline): SGHTA, FQGTGA.

This clonotype occurred a few times. The V call is TRBV20-1, the J call TRBJ1-2; TRBD1 is a possible D gene (5 bases). This CDR3 comprises 13 residues. V shed 3 bases and J shed 5 bases, with 13 bases lying between them. Germline lookup yields CDR1 DFQATT and CDR2 SNEGSKA (reference sequence). Here the CDR3 DNA reads TGCAGTGCTAGTAGTGGGACGGGTTATGGCTACACCTTC. Its translation is CSASSGTGYGYTF.

The V and J genes are TRBV5-4 and TRBJ2-2; 10 bases are shared with TRBD2. CDR1 is SGHNT and CDR2 is YYREEE in the germline V gene (reference sequence). CDR3 length: 18 residues. Unmatched junction bases numbered 7, after V lost 0 bases and J lost 2 bases. The CDR3 DNA reads TGTGCCAGCAGCTTGGGCCCCTCTAGCGGGAGAAACACCGGGGAGCTGTTTTTT. The encoded protein is CASSLGPSSGRNTGELFF.

In its sample, this clonotype was seen a few times. This chain connects TRBV6-1 to TRBJ2-7; D gene ambiguous. V gave up 2 bases and J gave up 4 bases, with 6 bases separating them. Germline V CDR1 and CDR2: MNHNS, SASEGT. The CDR3 loop spans 12 amino acids. In DNA, the CDR3 is TGTGCCAGCAGTGAATCAGCTTACGAGCAGTACTTC. Residues: CASSESAYEQYF.

This rearrangement joins TRBV7-9 to TRBJ1-2; TRBD1 matches at 9 bases. Germline V gene lookup returns CDR1 SEHNR and CDR2 FQNEAQ (reference sequence). V was clipped by 5 bases and J by 2 bases; unmatched bases: 3. The CDR3 runs 14 residues. The CDR3 sequence: CASSPGQGNYGYTF. The CDR3 DNA sequence: TGTGCCAGCAGCCCAGGACAGGGGAACTATGGCTACACCTTC. Complete variable domain (other parts from reference TRBV7-9 and TRBJ1-2): DTGVSQNPRHKITKRGQNVTFRCDPISEHNRLYWYRQTLGQGPEFLTYFQNEAQLEKSRLLSDRFSAERPKGSFSTLEIQRTEQGDSAMYLCASSPGQGNYGYTFGSGTRLTVV.

For this clonotype: Relative to the germline gene, one junction end is altered; a read error may explain this. The rearrangement joins TRBV5-1 to TRBJ2-5; a weak D match, TRBD2 (6 bases). The CDR3 is 12 amino acids. In germline, CDR1 is SGHRS, CDR2 YFSETQ. CDR3 DNA: TGCACCAGCACAACGGGAGAAGAGACCCAGTACTTC. Protein product: CTSTTGEETQYF.

This CDR3 reads CASSQPGQYSYEQYF. CDR3 in DNA: TGTGCCAGCAGCCAACCGGGACAGTACTCCTACGAGCAGTACTTC. The rearrangement joins TRBV6-2 or TRBV6-3 to TRBJ2-7; TRBD1 aligns across 7 bases. The CDR3 totals 15 residues. Germline-derived CDR1 and CDR2 are MNHEY and SVGEGT. Losses at the gene ends were 6 bases for V and 0 bases for J; bases not matched to a gene: 8.

This clonotype was detected only a few times. The chain joins TRBV7-3 to TRBJ1-1; no definite D call. Trimming took off 5 bases at V and 1 base at J, with 20 bases between the two ends. Germline assignment: CDR1 SGHTA and CDR2 FQGTGA. The CDR3 spans 17 residues. CDR3 nucleotide sequence: TGTGCCAGCAGCCGGCTAAGTGTAGGGAGGGAGAACACTGAAGCTTTCTTT. Amino acid sequence: CASSRLSVGRENTEAFF.

The chain uses TRBV6-1 and TRBJ2-5; D may be TRBD1 (6 bases). Germline V gene sequence: CDR1 MNHNS, CDR2 SASEGT. Trimming pared 7 bases from V and 3 bases from J, leaving 18 bases between. The CDR3 has 15 amino acids. CDR3: CASTPLGQGKETQYF. In DNA, the CDR3 is TGTGCCAGCACCCCACTAGGGCAGGGGAAAGAGACCCAGTACTTC.

Regarding this clonotype: One end of the junction does not line up with germline, which may come from a read error. J is TRBJ1-2 and V is TRBV25-1; 11 nucleotides line up with TRBD1. CDR3 size: 15 residues. Per the germline V gene, CDR1 is MGHDK and CDR2 is SYGVNS. The CDR3 loop is CVSSQAGTGGYGYTF. The CDR3 coding sequence is TGTGTCAGCAGTCAAGCCGGGACAGGGGGCTATGGCTACACCTTC.

V gene TRBV28 combines with J gene TRBJ1-2; TRBD1 might be the D (6 bases). Trimming cost V 6 bases and J 3 bases, with 23 bases left between them. CDR3 length equals 17 residues. Germline V gives CDR1 MDHEN, CDR2 SYDVKM. The CDR3 nucleotides are TGTGCCAGCAGCCCAGGGGCGTGGGGGAAGGGGGACTATGGCTACACCTTC. It yields the protein CASSPGAWGKGDYGYTF.

The rearrangement links TRBV19 to TRBJ1-2, with a possible D match to TRBD1 (5 bases). Germline loops: CDR1 LNHDA, CDR2 SQIVND (reference sequence). The CDR3 has 14 amino acids. The germline V and J ends were trimmed by 5 bases and 4 bases, with 14 bases remaining between them. The CDR3 DNA reads TGTGCCAGTAGTGATCAGGGAATCAGCTATGGCTACACCTTC. This sequence encodes CASSDQGISYGYTF.

Points on this clonotype: Sequence at one end of the junction differs from germline and may be a read error. The V call is TRBV7-3, the J call TRBJ2-3; D possibly corresponds to TRBD2 (5 bases). The CDR3 is made up of 14 amino acids. From germline, CDR1 is SGHTA and CDR2 FQGTGA. The CDR3 DNA sequence: TGTGTCAGCAGCTTCCGGGATTCCACAGATACGCAGTATTTT. It yields the protein CVSSFRDSTDTQYF.

The V call is TRBV5-4, the J call TRBJ2-5; 11 bases map to TRBD2. The CDR3 length is 16 residues. The V gene end was trimmed by 3 bases and the J gene end by 5 bases; junction bases not matched to a gene: 9. Germline CDR1 SGHNT, CDR2 YYREEE (reference sequence). CDR3 sequence: CASSSDSGRGRETQYF. Written as DNA, the CDR3 is TGTGCCAGCAGCTCCGATAGCGGGAGGGGTCGGGAGACCCAGTACTTC.

Relative to its sample, this clonotype is medium-sized. This chain connects TRBV7-8 to TRBJ1-5, with D unresolved. The CDR3 has 14 residues. Trimming removed 4 bases from V and 0 bases from J, with 7 bases in between. Germline assignment: CDR1 SGHVS and CDR2 FQNEAQ. The CDR3, as DNA: TGTGCCAGCAGCTGGAAGAATAGCAATCAGCCCCAGCATTTT. It yields the protein CASSWKNSNQPQHF.

There are a few counts of this clonotype. V is TRBV2 and J is TRBJ1-6, with TRBD1 identical over 8 bases. The J segment lost 9 bases and the V segment lost 3 bases, leaving 7 bases of the junction unmatched. Germline V gene sequence: CDR1 SNHLY, CDR2 FYNNEI. The CDR3 covers 15 residues. The CDR3 loop reads CASSEQGAWGSPLHF. CDR3 DNA sequence: TGTGCCAGCAGTGAGCAGGGGGCATGGGGTTCACCCCTCCACTTT.

This rearrangement joins TRBV9 to TRBJ2-2; possible D gene TRBD2, 5 bases. Germline-derived CDR1 and CDR2 are SGDLS and YYNGEE. The CDR3 is 13 amino acids. V dropped 6 bases and J dropped 4 bases, with 10 bases sitting between them. The CDR3 bases are TGTGCCAGCACCATAGCGTCCACCGGGGAGCTGTTTTTT. Translating it yields CASTIASTGELFF.

As for this clonotype: The junction departs from germline at one end; a sequencing error may be responsible. This chain uses TRBV7-7 with TRBJ2-1; 13 nucleotides line up with TRBD2. The CDR3 has 19 residues. CDR1 SSHAT and CDR2 FNYEAQ come from the germline V gene (reference sequence). The CDR3 loop reads CASSAYPRTSGRSLNEQFF. The CDR3 nucleotides read TGTGCTAGCAGCGCTTACCCCCGGACTAGCGGGAGATCCCTCAATGAGCAGTTCTTC.

The chain carries TRBV5-1 and TRBJ2-1; TRBD1 is a possible D gene (5 bases). This CDR3 comprises 16 residues. CDR1 and CDR2 from the germline V gene are SGHRS and YFSETQ. The ends were cut back, 4 bases at V and 7 bases at J, with 21 bases in the middle. The CDR3 region is CASSQDIVEPLNEQFF. The CDR3, as DNA: TGCGCCAGCAGCCAGGACATAGTCGAACCCTTGAATGAGCAGTTCTTC.